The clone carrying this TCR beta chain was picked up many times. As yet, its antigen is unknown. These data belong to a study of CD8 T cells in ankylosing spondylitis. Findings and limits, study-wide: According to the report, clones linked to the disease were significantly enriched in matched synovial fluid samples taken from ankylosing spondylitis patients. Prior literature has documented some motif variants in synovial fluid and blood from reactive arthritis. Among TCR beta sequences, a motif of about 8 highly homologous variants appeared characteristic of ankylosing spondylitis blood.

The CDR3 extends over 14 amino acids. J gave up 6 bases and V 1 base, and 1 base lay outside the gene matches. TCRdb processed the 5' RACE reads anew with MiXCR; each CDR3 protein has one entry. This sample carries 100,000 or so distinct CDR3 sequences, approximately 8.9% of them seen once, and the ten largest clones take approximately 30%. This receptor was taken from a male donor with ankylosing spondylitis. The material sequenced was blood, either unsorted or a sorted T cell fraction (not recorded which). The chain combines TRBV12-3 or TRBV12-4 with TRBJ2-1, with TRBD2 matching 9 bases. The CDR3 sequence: CASSLGTSVNEQFF. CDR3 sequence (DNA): TGTGCCAGCAGTTTAGGGACTAGCGTCAATGAGCAGTTCTTC.